This entry lists 17 T cell receptor beta chains sequenced from one sample in a study of cytomegalovirus exposure and HLA in healthy donors. The PCR contained 60 Vbeta and 13 Jbeta primers. Produced via immunoSEQ multiplex PCR; TCRdb's table is partial and in-frame only. The sample has 160,000 or so clones, roughly 79% seen once. Sample: PBMCs. The receptors were sampled from a woman between 50 and 59 years old in good health and CMV-seronegative.

This chain uses TRBV20-1 with TRBJ2-1; 7 nucleotides agree with TRBD2. The germline V gene has CDR1 DFQATT and CDR2 SNEGSKA (reference sequence). This CDR3 spans 11 amino acids. CDR3 sequence reads: CSRAGPNEQFF. The CDR3 nucleotides read TGCAGCCGAGCGGGGCCCAATGAGCAGTTCTTC.

V is TRBV5-1 and J is TRBJ2-1; the D gene is possibly TRBD2 (5 bases). The V and J ends lost 0 bases and 3 bases respectively, with 10 bases between them. CDR3 length: 15 amino acids. CDR1 is SGHRS, CDR2 YFSETQ, per germline. This chain's CDR3 is CASSLASGIYNEQFF. CDR3 coding DNA: TGCGCCAGCAGCTTGGCCAGCGGAATCTACAATGAGCAGTTCTTC.

The chain joins TRBV14 to TRBJ2-4; 8 bases line up with TRBD1. The germline V gene has CDR1 SGHDN and CDR2 FVKESK. This CDR3 comprises 17 residues. V dropped 0 bases and J dropped 2; count of bases not matched to a gene: 6. The CDR3 coding sequence is TGTGCCAGCAGCCAAGAATGGCAGGGGGCATCCAAAAACATTCAGTACTTC. This translates into CASSQEWQGASKNIQYF.

V gene TRBV29-1 combines with J gene TRBJ1-1; a possible D gene is TRBD1 (5 bases). The germline CDR1 and CDR2 sequences are SQVTM and ANQGSEA. Trimming removed 6 bases at V and 3 bases at J, with 11 bases between. The CDR3 is 12 residues long. CDR3 in amino acids: CSVSRGDTEAFF. DNA for the CDR3: TGCAGCGTCTCGCGGGGGGACACTGAAGCTTTCTTT.

This clone has only a few counts. V usage is TRBV18 and J usage is TRBJ2-1, with 10 bases aligning to TRBD2. Germline trimming cut 4 bases from V and 8 bases from J; bases unmatched to any gene: 8. Per the germline V gene, CDR1 is KGHSH and CDR2 is LQKENI. CDR3 length: 15 amino acids. CDR3 DNA sequence: TGTGCCAGCTCACAGCCTAGCGGGAGTGGCGATGAGCAGTTCTTC. It encodes CASSQPSGSGDEQFF.

The chain links TRBV28 to TRBJ1-5; D not resolved. The CDR3 length is 14 residues. The germline V gene encodes CDR1 MDHEN and CDR2 SYDVKM. V was trimmed by 2 bases and J by 0 bases, leaving 5 bases between them. CDR3 sequence reads: CASSLQNSNQPQHF. The CDR3 nucleotides read TGTGCCAGCAGTTTACAGAATAGCAATCAGCCCCAGCATTTT.

This clone showed up just once. The rearrangement links TRBV9 to TRBJ2-3; TRBD1 matches at 10 bases. The CDR3 totals 15 residues. CDR1 and CDR2 (germline): SGDLS, YYNGEE. The junction had 2 bases not matched to a gene; V was cut back by 0 bases and J by 4 bases. CDR3 sequence: CASSVGTGGADTQYF. The CDR3, as DNA: TGTGCCAGCAGCGTAGGGACAGGGGGTGCAGATACGCAGTATTTT.

The V and J genes are TRBV4-3 and TRBJ1-4, with 8 bases identical to TRBD1. The junction had 10 bases not matched to a gene; V was cut back by 3 bases and J by 1 base. CDR3 length: 18 amino acids. Germline V gene lookup returns CDR1 LGHNA and CDR2 YSLEER. In DNA form, the CDR3 reads TGCGCCAGCAGCCAGTTAGCCAGGGGGCAGGGAACTAATGAAAAACTGTTTTTT. Translating gives CASSQLARGQGTNEKLFF.

The rearrangement links TRBV27 to TRBJ1-1, with TRBD1 matching over 9 bases. CDR1 is MNHEY and CDR2 is SMNVEV in the germline V gene (reference sequence). J lost 7 bases, V lost 3 bases, and 9 bases had no gene match. This CDR3 has 15 residues. The CDR3 nucleotides are TGTGCCAGCAGTTTGGCCGGGACAGGGAGGCTTGAAGCTTTCTTT. This translates into CASSLAGTGRLEAFF.

The J gene is TRBJ2-1, the V gene TRBV28, with a weak D call TRBD1 (5 bases). This CDR3 has 18 residues. Trimming removed 5 bases at V and 1 base at J, with 21 bases between. Germline-derived CDR1 and CDR2 are MDHEN and SYDVKM. CDR3 region: CASSPRQDTVISYNEQFF. DNA for the CDR3: TGTGCCAGCAGTCCCCGTCAGGACACCGTTATATCCTACAATGAGCAGTTCTTC. The whole variable domain, filled in from reference TRBV28 and TRBJ2-1, reads DVKVTQSSRYLVKRTGEKVFLECVQDMDHENMFWYRQDPGLGLRLIYFSYDVKMKEKGDIPEGYSVSREKKERFSLILESASTNQTSMYLCASSPRQDTVISYNEQFFGPGTRLTVL.

This chain links TRBV7-9 with TRBJ1-2; no definite D call. With 2 bases removed from V and 3 bases from J, the gap between germline ends came to 4 bases. The CDR3 covers 12 residues. CDR1 is SEHNR, CDR2 FQNEAQ, per germline (reference sequence). The CDR3 DNA sequence: TGTGCCAGCAGCTTATCGTACTATGGCTACACCTTC. As protein: CASSLSYYGYTF.

This clone was observed a few times. A junction end diverges from the germline sequence, so it may reflect a read error. The chain couples TRBV15 to TRBJ2-3, with 11 bases aligning to TRBD1. Per the germline V gene, CDR1 is LNHNV and CDR2 is YYDKDF (reference sequence). This CDR3 has 12 amino acids. The DNA for the CDR3 is TGTGCCACCAGCGGCTGGACAGGGGGCAATATCTTT. It translates to CATSGWTGGNIF.

CDR3 in amino acids: CASSLHRGLSTEAFF. The CDR3 DNA follows: TGTGCCAGCAGCTTACATAGGGGCTTGAGCACTGAAGCTTTCTTT. The chain has TRBV7-8 and TRBJ1-1, with a tentative D call TRBD1 (5 bases). The germline CDR1 and CDR2 sequences are SGHVS and FQNEAQ. Trimming left V 2 bases short and J 4 bases short, with 14 bases between. This CDR3 spans 15 amino acids.

This clone was seen a single time. This chain links TRBV11-2 with TRBJ1-2, with 8 bases matching TRBD1. Germline V lookup: CDR1 SGHAT, CDR2 FQNNGV. This CDR3 spans 17 amino acids. V shed 5 bases and J 4 bases; nucleotides not matched to a gene: 15. CDR3 amino acids: CASSPLTGRGQGYGYTF. The CDR3 DNA follows: TGTGCCAGCAGCCCCCTAACGGGCAGGGGGCAAGGCTATGGCTACACCTTC.

This clone was detected only a few times. The chain's CDR3 is CASSYERGSSSYEQYF. The CDR3 region has the DNA TGTGCCAGCAGTTACGAGCGGGGATCGAGCTCCTACGAGCAGTACTTC. The chain recombines TRBV6-5 with TRBJ2-7; TRBD2 aligns across 7 bases. The V and J ends lost 2 bases and 0 bases, in that order; junction bases with no gene match: 7. The CDR3 length is 16 residues. Germline V gene lookup returns CDR1 MNHEY and CDR2 SVGAGI.

The chain is built from TRBV5-6 and TRBJ1-4, with D perhaps matching TRBD1 (5 bases). Germline assignment: CDR1 SGHDT and CDR2 YYEEEE. V lost 1 base and J 8 bases, leaving 18 bases between the germline ends. This CDR3 spans 16 amino acids. This chain's CDR3 is CASSLSGLGHGEKLFF. CDR3 nucleotides: TGTGCCAGCAGCTTGTCCGGGTTGGGGCATGGGGAAAAACTGTTTTTT. The entire variable domain, with the rest obtained from reference TRBV5-6 and TRBJ1-4, is as follows: DAGVTQSPTHLIKTRGQQVTLRCSPKSGHDTVSWYQQALGQGPQFIFQYYEEEERQRGNFPDRFSGHQFPNYSSELNVNALLLGDSALYLCASSLSGLGHGEKLFFGSGTQLSVL.

The chain links TRBV29-1 to TRBJ1-5, with unresolved D. The V end lost 5 bases, the J end lost 2 bases, and 16 bases lay between the germline ends. The CDR3 runs 15 residues. From germline, CDR1 is SQVTM and CDR2 ANQGSEA. CDR3 in amino acids: CSVSINSRGNQPQHF. CDR3 bases: TGCAGCGTTAGTATCAACTCCCGGGGCAATCAGCCCCAGCATTTT.